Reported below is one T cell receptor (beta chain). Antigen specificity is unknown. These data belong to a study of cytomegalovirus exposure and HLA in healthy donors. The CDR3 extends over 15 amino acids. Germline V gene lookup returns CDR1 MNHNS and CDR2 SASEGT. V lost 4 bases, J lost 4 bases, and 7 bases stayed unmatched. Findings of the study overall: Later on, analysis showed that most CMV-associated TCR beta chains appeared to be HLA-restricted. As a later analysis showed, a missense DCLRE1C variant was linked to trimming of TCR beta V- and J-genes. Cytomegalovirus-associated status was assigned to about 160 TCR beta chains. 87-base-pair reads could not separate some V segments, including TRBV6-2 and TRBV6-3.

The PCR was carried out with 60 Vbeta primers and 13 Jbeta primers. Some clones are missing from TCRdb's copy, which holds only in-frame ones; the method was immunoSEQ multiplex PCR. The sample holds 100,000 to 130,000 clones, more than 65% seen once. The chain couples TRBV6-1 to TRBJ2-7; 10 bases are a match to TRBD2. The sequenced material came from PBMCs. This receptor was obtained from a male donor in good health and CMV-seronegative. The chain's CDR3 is CASSAVSGRSYEQYF. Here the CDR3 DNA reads TGTGCCAGCAGTGCGGTTAGCGGGAGGTCTTACGAGCAGTACTTC.